The T cell receptor beta chain described here comes from a study of blood T cell repertoires in COVID-19. Study-level information: From T cells, B-cell-depleted T cells, or PBMCs came the material, which was cDNA or gDNA.

Source study methods: Quantification of nucleated cells was approximated via reference gene primer amplification. Here immunoSEQ multiplex PCR was the method, and the copy in TCRdb shows in-frame clones only, minus some. Clone size and V and J calls were adopted from that table, with D and trimming inferred from the DNA. The table includes about 380,000 clones, 88% detected once. Self-reported history from a screening survey and questionnaire set each donor's cohort. This CDR3 has 17 residues. V gave up 0 bases and J gave up 1 base, with 16 bases separating them. Germline V gene sequence: CDR1 SGHDT, CDR2 YYEEEE.

The sequencing input was PBMCs or T cells enriched from blood (not recorded which). J is TRBJ1-1 and V is TRBV5-6; D may be TRBD1 (6 bases). The clonotype originates from a woman aged 18-29 years who had recovered from COVID-19. CDR3 nucleotides: TGTGCCAGCAGCTTGGACGGGGGGCTGGGGACGAACACTGAAGCTTTCTTT. Amino acid sequence: CASSLDGGLGTNTEAFF.